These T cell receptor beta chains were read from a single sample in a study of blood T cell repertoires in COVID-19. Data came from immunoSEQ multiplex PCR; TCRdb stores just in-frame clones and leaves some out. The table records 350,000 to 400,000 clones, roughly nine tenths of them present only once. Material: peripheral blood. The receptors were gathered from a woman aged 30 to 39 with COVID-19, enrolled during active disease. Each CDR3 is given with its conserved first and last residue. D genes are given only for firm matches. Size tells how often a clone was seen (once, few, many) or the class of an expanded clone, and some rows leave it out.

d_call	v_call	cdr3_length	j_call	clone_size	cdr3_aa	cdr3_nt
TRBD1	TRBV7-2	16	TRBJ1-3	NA	CASSSYAGQGENTIYF	TGTGCCAGCAGCTCCTATGCGGGACAGGGGGAAAACACCATATATTTT
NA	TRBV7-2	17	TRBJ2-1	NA	CASSFRRQARYYNEQFF	TGTGCCAGCAGCTTCCGTCGACAGGCCAGGTACTACAATGAGCAGTTCTTC
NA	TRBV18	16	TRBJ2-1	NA	CASSPRTPRGSDEQFF	TGTGCCAGCTCACCACGTACCCCCAGGGGATCGGATGAGCAGTTCTTC
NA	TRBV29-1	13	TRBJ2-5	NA	CSVEKSGGETQYF	TGCAGCGTTGAAAAATCAGGGGGGGAGACCCAGTACTTC
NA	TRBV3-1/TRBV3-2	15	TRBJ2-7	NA	CASSQEGAPSYEQYF	TGTGCCAGCAGCCAAGAGGGGGCCCCATCCTACGAGCAGTACTTC
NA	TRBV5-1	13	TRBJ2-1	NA	CASGRDFKDEQFF	TGCGCCAGCGGTCGGGACTTTAAGGATGAGCAGTTCTTC
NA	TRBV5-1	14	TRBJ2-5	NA	CASSQMPPEETQYF	TGCGCCAGCAGTCAGATGCCTCCCGAAGAGACCCAGTACTTC
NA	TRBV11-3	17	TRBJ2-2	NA	CASTSGGWQGRAGELFF	TGTGCCAGCACCTCAGGAGGGTGGCAGGGAAGGGCCGGGGAGCTGTTTTTT
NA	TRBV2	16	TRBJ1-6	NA	CASRVRGGRWNSPLHF	TGTGCCAGCAGGGTCCGTGGGGGCCGTTGGAATTCACCCCTCCACTTT
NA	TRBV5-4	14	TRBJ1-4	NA	CASSLGQYNEKLFF	TGTGCCAGCAGCTTGGGACAGTATAATGAAAAACTGTTTTTT
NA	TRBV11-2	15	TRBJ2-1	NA	CASSFSGTTNNEQFF	TGTGCCAGCAGCTTCTCTGGGACAACGAACAATGAGCAGTTCTTC
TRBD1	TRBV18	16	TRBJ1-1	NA	CASSPSRGVWNTEAFF	TGTGCCAGCTCACCGTCCAGGGGGGTTTGGAACACTGAAGCTTTCTTT
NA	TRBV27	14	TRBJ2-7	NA	CASSSPGRSSEQYF	TGTGCCAGCAGTTCCCCAGGGCGCTCCTCCGAGCAGTACTTC
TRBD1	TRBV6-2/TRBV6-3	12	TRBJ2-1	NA	CASSRQGDEQFF	TGTGCCAGCAGCAGACAGGGGGATGAGCAGTTCTTC
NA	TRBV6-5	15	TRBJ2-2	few	CATRWGGAGTGELFF	TGTGCCACCCGCTGGGGGGGGGCCGGCACCGGGGAGCTGTTTTTT
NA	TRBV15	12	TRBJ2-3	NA	CATSESTDTQYF	TGTGCCACCAGCGAGAGCACAGATACGCAGTATTTT
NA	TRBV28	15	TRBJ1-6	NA	CASSPGLTYNSPLHF	TGTGCCAGCAGCCCCGGACTGACCTATAATTCACCCCTCCACTTT
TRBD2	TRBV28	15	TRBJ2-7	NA	CASSSERGGSYEQYF	TGTGCCAGCAGTTCCGAGCGGGGGGGGTCCTACGAGCAGTACTTC
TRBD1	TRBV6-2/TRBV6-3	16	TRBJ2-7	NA	CASSYSGTGDLYEQYF	TGTGCCAGCAGTTACTCTGGGACAGGGGACCTTTACGAGCAGTACTTC
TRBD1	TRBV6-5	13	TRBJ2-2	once	CASDRVGTGELFF	TGTGCCAGCGACAGGGTTGGGACCGGGGAGCTGTTTTTT
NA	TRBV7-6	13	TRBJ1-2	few	CASSSGGLYGYTF	TGTGCCAGCAGCTCGGGTGGCCTCTATGGCTACACCTTC
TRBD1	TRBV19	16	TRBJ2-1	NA	CASSIDGQGAYNEQFF	TGTGCCAGTAGTATAGACGGACAGGGTGCCTACAATGAGCAGTTCTTC
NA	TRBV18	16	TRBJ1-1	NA	CASSPPGSSLNTEAFF	TGTGCCAGCTCACCCCCAGGGTCCAGCTTGAACACTGAAGCTTTCTTT
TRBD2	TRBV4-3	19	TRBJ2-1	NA	CASSHRTSGSSFSYNEQFF	TGCGCCAGCAGCCACCGGACTAGCGGGAGTTCCTTTTCCTACAATGAGCAGTTCTTC
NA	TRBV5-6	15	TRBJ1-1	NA	CASSLGLGGNTEAFF	TGTGCCAGCAGCTTGGGCCTGGGAGGTAACACTGAAGCTTTCTTT
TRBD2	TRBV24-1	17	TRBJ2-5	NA	CATSDRLAGGPGETQYF	TGTGCCACCAGTGACCGACTAGCGGGGGGGCCCGGGGAGACCCAGTACTTC
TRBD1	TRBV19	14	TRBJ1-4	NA	CASSIGQGSEKLFF	TGTGCCAGTAGTATAGGACAGGGGAGTGAAAAACTGTTTTTT
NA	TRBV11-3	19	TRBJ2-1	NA	CASSLLRLAARPSYNEQFF	TGTGCCAGCAGCTTACTTCGGCTAGCCGCTAGACCCTCCTACAATGAGCAGTTCTTC
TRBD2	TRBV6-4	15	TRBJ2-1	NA	CASSVAGDGGNEQFF	TGTGCCAGCAGTGTGGCGGGGGACGGGGGGAATGAGCAGTTCTTC
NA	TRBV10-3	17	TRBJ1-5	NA	CAISESSRGFGNQPQHF	TGTGCCATCAGTGAGTCTAGCAGGGGCTTCGGCAATCAGCCCCAGCATTTT
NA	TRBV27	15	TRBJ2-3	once	CASRRSAGAWDTQYF	TGTGCCAGCAGACGTAGCGCGGGGGCATGGGATACGCAGTATTTT
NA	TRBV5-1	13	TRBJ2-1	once	CASSPGGGREQFF	TGCGCCAGCAGCCCTGGGGGCGGACGGGAGCAGTTCTTC
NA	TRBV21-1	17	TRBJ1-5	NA	CASIPHRGMSSNQPQHF	TGTGCCAGCATCCCCCATCGAGGGATGAGTAGCAATCAGCCCCAGCATTTT
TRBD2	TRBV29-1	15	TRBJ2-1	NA	CSVDIERGAYNEQFF	TGCAGCGTTGATATCGAACGGGGGGCCTACAATGAGCAGTTCTTC
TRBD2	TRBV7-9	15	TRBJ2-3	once	CASSASGTSTDTQYF	TGTGCCAGCAGCGCTAGCGGGACGAGCACAGATACGCAGTATTTT
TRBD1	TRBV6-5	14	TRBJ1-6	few	CATGDSLRDSPLHF	TGTGCCACCGGGGACAGCCTGAGAGATTCACCCCTCCACTTT
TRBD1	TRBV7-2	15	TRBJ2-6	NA	CASSLQGAGANVLTF	TGTGCCAGCAGCTTACAGGGGGCTGGGGCCAACGTCCTGACTTTC
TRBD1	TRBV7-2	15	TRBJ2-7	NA	CASSRGGQGAYEQYF	TGTGCCAGCAGCCGGGGCGGACAGGGGGCCTACGAGCAGTACTTC
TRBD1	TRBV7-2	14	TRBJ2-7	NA	CASSLVGQGNEQYF	TGTGCCAGCAGCTTAGTGGGACAGGGCAACGAGCAGTACTTC
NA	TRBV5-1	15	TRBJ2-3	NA	CASSAPDSLADTQYF	TGCGCCAGCAGCGCACCCGACTCGTTGGCAGATACGCAGTATTTT
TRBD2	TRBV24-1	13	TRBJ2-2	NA	CARPSGPTGELFF	TGTGCCAGACCTAGCGGACCGACCGGGGAGCTGTTTTTT
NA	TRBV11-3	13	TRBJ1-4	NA	CASRREGHEKLFF	TGTGCCAGCAGACGGGAGGGTCATGAAAAACTGTTTTTT
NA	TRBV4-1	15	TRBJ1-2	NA	CASSPAGRGSYGYTF	TGCGCCAGCAGCCCCGCGGGCAGGGGAAGCTATGGCTACACCTTC
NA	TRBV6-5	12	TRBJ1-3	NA	CASKTNRDTIYF	TGTGCCAGCAAGACAAACAGGGACACCATATATTTT
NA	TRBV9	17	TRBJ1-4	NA	CASSARPLGAANEKLFF	TGTGCCAGCAGCGCGCGGCCCCTGGGTGCGGCTAATGAAAAACTGTTTTTT
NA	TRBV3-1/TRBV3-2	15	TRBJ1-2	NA	CASSQDLRGNYGYTF	TGTGCCAGCAGCCAAGATCTCCGAGGGAACTATGGCTACACCTTC
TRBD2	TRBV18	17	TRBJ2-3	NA	CASSPVGGGAHTDTQYF	TGTGCCAGCTCACCGGTGGGCGGGGGGGCCCACACAGATACGCAGTATTTT
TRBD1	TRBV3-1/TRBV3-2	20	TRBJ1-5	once	CASSQDFRDRVTLSNQPQHF	TGTGCCAGCAGCCAAGATTTCCGGGACAGGGTGACTCTTAGCAATCAGCCCCAGCATTTT
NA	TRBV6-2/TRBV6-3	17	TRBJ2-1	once	CASSTQGGGPSYNEQFF	TGTGCCAGCAGCACACAGGGGGGGGGCCCCTCCTACAATGAGCAGTTCTTC
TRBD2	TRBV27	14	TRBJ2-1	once	CASSRLAGSDEQFF	TGTGCCAGCAGTAGGCTAGCGGGATCCGATGAGCAGTTCTTC
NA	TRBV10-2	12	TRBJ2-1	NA	CASRTGGNEQFF	TGCGCCAGCAGGACAGGTGGGAATGAGCAGTTCTTC
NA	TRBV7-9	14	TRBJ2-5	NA	CASSPLGRVETQYF	TGTGCCAGCAGCCCACTGGGGCGCGTAGAGACCCAGTACTTC
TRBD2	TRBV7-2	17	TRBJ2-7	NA	CASSSGTSGGALYEQYF	TGTGCCAGCAGCTCTGGGACTAGCGGGGGGGCCCTCTACGAGCAGTACTTC
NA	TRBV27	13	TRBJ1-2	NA	CASSFQENYGYTF	TGTGCCAGCAGTTTTCAGGAAAACTATGGCTACACCTTC
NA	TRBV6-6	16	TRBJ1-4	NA	CASSYSGGAPNEKLFF	TGTGCCAGCAGTTACTCGGGGGGGGCGCCCAATGAAAAACTGTTTTTT
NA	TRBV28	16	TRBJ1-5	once	CASSFSSLYSNQPQHF	TGTGCCAGCAGTTTTTCGTCACTCTATAGCAATCAGCCCCAGCATTTT
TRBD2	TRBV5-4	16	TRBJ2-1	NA	CASSLGGTSGNNEQFF	TGTGCCAGCAGCTTAGGAGGGACTAGCGGGAACAATGAGCAGTTCTTC